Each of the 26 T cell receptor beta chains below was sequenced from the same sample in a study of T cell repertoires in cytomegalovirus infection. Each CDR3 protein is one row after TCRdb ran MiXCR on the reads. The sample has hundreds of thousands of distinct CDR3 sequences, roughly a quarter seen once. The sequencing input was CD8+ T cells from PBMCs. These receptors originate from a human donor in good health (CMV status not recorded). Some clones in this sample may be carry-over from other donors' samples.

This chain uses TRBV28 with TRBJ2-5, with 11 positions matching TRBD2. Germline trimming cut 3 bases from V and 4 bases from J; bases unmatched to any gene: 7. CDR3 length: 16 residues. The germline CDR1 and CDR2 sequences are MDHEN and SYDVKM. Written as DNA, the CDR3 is TGTGCCAGCAGTTTTAGCGGGGGGGCCGTAGGAGAGACCCAGTACTTC. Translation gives CASSFSGGAVGETQYF.

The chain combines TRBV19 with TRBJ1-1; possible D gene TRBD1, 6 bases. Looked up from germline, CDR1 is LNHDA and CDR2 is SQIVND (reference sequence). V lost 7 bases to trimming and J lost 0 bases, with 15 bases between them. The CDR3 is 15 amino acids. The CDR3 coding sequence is TGTGCCAGTAACAACGGGGGGGCCCTGAACACTGAAGCTTTCTTT. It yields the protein CASNNGGALNTEAFF. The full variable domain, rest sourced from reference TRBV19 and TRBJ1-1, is DGGITQSPKYLFRKEGQNVTLSCEQNLNHDAMYWYRQDPGQGLRLIYYSQIVNDFQKGDIAEGYSVSREKKESFPLTVTSAQKNPTAFYLCASNNGGALNTEAFFGQGTRLTVV.

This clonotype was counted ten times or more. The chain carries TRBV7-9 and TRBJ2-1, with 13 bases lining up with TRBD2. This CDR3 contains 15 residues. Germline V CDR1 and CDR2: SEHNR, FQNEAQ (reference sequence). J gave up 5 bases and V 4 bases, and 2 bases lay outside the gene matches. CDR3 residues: CASSSGTSGNNEQFF. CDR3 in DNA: TGTGCCAGCAGCTCCGGGACTAGCGGGAACAATGAGCAGTTCTTC.

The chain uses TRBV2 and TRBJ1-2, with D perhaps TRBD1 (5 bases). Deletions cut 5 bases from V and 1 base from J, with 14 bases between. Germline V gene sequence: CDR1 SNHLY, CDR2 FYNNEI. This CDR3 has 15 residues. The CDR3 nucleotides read TGTGCCAGCAGTCATGGTCGGGGGGGTAACTATGGCTACACCTTC. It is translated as CASSHGRGGNYGYTF.

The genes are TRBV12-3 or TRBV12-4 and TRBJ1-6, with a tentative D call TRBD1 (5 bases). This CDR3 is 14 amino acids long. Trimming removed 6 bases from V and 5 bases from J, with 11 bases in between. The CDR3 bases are TGTGCCAGCAGCCCCGGGGGAGATAATTCACCCCTCCACTTT. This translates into CASSPGGDNSPLHF.

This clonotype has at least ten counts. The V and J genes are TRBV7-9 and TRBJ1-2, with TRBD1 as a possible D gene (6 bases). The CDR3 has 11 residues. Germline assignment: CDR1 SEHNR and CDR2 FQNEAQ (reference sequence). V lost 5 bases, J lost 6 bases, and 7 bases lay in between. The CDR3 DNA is TGTGCCAGCAGCCACAGGGATGGCTACACCTTC. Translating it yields CASSHRDGYTF.

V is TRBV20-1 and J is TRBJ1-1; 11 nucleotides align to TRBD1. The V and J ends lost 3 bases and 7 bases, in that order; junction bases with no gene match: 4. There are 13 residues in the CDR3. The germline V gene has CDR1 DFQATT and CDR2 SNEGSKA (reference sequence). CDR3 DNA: TGCAGTGCTAGCTGGACAGGGGGCTATGAAGCTTTCTTT. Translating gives CSASWTGGYEAFF.

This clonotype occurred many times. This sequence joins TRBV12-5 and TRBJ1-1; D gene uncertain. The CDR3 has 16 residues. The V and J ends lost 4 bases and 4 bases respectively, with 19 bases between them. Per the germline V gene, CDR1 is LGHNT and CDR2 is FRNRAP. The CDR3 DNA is TGTGCTAGTGGTTCTGATTTAGACATCGGAGGCACTGAAGCTTTCTTT. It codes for CASGSDLDIGGTEAFF.

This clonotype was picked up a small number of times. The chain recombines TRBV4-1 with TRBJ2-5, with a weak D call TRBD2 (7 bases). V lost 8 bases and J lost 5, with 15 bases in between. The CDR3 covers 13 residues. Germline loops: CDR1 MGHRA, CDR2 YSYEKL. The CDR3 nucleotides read TGCGCCAGCGGAGGGGGGGGGCCGGAGACCCAGTACTTC. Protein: CASGGGGPETQYF.

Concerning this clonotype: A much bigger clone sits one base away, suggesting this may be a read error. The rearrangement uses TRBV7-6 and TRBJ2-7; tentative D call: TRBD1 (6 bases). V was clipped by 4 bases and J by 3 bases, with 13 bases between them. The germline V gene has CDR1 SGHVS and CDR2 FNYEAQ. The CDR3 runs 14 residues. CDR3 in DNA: TGTGCCAGCAGCTCCCGGGACAAACTCTACGAGCAGTACTTC. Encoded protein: CASSSRDKLYEQYF.

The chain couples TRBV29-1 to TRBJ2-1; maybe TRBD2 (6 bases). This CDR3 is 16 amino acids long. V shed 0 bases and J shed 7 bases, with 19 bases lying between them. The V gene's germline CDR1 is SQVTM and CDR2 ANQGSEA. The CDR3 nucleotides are TGCAGCGTTGAAGATTTGGAGGGGCGGAACCCAAATGAGCAGTTCTTC. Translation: CSVEDLEGRNPNEQFF.

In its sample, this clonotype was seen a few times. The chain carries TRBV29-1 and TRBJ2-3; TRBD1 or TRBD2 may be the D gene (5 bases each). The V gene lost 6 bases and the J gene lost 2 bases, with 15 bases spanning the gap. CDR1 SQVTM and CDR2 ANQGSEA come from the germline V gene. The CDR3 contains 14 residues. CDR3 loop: CSVHRDEYTDTQYF. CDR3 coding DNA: TGCAGCGTCCACCGGGACGAATACACAGATACGCAGTATTTT.

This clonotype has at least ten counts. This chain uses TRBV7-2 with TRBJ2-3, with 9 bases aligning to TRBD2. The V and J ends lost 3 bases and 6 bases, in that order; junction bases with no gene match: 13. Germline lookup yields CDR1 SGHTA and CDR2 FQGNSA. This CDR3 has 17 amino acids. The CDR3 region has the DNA TGTGCCAGCAGCTTCTTAGCGGGGGACCCCTTCGGGGATACGCAGTATTTT. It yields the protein CASSFLAGDPFGDTQYF.

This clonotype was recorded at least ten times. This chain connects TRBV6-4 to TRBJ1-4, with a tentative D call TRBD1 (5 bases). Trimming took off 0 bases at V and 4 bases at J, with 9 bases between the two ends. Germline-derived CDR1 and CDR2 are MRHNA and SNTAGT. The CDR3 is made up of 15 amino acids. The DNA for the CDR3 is TGTGCCAGCAGTGACTCGGCAGGGTTTAATGAAAAACTGTTTTTT. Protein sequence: CASSDSAGFNEKLFF.

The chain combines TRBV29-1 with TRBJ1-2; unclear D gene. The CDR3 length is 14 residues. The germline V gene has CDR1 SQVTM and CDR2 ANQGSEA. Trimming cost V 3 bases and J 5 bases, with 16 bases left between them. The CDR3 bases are TGCAGCGTTGATACTCTGCTTGATGCATATGGCTACACCTTC. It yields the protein CSVDTLLDAYGYTF.

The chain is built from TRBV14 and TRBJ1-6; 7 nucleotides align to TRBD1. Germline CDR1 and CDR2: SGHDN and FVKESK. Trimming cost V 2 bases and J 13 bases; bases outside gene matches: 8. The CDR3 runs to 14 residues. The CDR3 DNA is TGTGCCAGCAGCCAACCCCCAGGGGGGAGGCCCCTCCACTTT. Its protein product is CASSQPPGGRPLHF.

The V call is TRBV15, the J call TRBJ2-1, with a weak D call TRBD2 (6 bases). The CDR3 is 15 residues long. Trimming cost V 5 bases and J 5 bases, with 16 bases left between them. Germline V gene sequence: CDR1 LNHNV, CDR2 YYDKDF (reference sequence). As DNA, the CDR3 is TGTGCCACCAGCTCCCCCGGAGGGAGGAACAATGAGCAGTTCTTC. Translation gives CATSSPGGRNNEQFF. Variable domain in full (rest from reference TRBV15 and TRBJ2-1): DAMVIQNPRYQVTQFGKPVTLSCSQTLNHNVMYWYQQKSSQAPKLLFHYYDKDFNNEADTPDNFQSRRPNTSFCFLDIRSPGLGDTAMYLCATSSPGGRNNEQFFGPGTRLTVL.

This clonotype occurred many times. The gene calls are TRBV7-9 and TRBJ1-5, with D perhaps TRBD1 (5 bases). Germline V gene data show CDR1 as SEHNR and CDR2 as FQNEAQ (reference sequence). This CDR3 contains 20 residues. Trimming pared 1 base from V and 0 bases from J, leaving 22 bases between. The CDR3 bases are TGTGCCAGCAGCTTAGTTCTTACCATTCGGCAGGGATATAGCAATCAGCCCCAGCATTTT. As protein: CASSLVLTIRQGYSNQPQHF.

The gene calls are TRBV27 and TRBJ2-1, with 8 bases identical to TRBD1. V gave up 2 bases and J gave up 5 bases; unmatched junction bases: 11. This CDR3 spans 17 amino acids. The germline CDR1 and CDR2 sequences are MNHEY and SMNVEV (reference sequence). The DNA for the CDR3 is TGTGCCAGCAGTTTACAAATGGTCCGGACAGGGAACAATGAGCAGTTCTTC. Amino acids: CASSLQMVRTGNNEQFF.

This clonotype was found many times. CDR3 amino acids: CASSYDRGSYEQYV. The CDR3 region has the DNA TGTGCCAGCAGTTACGACAGGGGGTCTTACGAGCAGTACGTC. The rearrangement joins TRBV6-6 to TRBJ2-7, with TRBD1 matching over 9 bases. With 2 bases clipped from V and 4 bases from J, the junction kept 3 bases outside the gene matches. This CDR3 is 14 amino acids long. Germline V gene lookup returns CDR1 MNHNY and CDR2 SVGAGI (reference sequence).

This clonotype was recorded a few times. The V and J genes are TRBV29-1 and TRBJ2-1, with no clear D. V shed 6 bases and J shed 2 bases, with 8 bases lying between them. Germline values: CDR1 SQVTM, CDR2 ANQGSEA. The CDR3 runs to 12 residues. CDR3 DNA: TGCAGCGTCGTGGACCCCTACAATGAGCAGTTCTTC. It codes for CSVVDPYNEQFF.

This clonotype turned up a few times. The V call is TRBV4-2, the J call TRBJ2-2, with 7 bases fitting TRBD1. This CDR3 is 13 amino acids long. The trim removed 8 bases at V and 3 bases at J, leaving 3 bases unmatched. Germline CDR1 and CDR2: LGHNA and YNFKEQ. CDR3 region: CASVDRDTGELFF. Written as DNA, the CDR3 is TGTGCCAGCGTAGACAGGGACACCGGGGAGCTGTTTTTT.

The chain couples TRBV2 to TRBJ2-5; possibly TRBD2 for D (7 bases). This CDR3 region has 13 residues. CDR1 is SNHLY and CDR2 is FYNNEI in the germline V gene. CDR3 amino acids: CAIKEGGQETQYF. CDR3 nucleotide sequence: TGTGCAATCAAGGAGGGGGGGCAAGAGACCCAGTACTTC.

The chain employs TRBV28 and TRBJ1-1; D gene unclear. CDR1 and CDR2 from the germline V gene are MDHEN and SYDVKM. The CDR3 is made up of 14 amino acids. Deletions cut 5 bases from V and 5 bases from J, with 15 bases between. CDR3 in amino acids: CASSPYLPGTEAFF. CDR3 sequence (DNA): TGTGCCAGCAGTCCCTACCTTCCAGGAACTGAAGCTTTCTTT.

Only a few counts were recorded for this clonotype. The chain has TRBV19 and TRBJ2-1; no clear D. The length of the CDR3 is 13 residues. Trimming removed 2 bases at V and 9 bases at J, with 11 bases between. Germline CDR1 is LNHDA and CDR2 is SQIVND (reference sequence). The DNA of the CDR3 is TGTGCCAGTAGTATACAAACAGAGAGTGAGCAGTTCTTC. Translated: CASSIQTESEQFF.

The CDR3 nucleotides are TGTGCCAGCAGTTCCACGGTGGTAGTTAGCACAGATACGCAGTATTTT. Its translation is CASSSTVVVSTDTQYF. The V call is TRBV28, the J call TRBJ2-3; D remains ambiguous. V lost 4 bases, J lost 0 bases, and 14 bases lay in between. Germline-derived CDR1 and CDR2 are MDHEN and SYDVKM. The CDR3 consists of 16 residues. Using reference TRBV28 and TRBJ2-3 for the parts outside the CDR3, the full variable domain is DVKVTQSSRYLVKRTGEKVFLECVQDMDHENMFWYRQDPGLGLRLIYFSYDVKMKEKGDIPEGYSVSREKKERFSLILESASTNQTSMYLCASSSTVVVSTDTQYFGPGTRLTVL.